A selection of T cell receptor beta chains follows, all from one sample in a study of radiotherapy plus CTLA-4 blockade in lung cancer. Measured with immunoSEQ multiplex PCR; TCRdb has only the in-frame clones, and not every one. Found here are roughly 70,000 clones, 87% of them singletons; the top ten hold over 35%. The input for sequencing was peripheral blood, taken from a patient treated with radiotherapy plus ipilimumab. Receptors were obtained from a human donor with non-small cell lung cancer that progressed on radiotherapy plus ipilimumab. Each CDR3 is given with its conserved first and last residue. The D gene is left open where the match is weak. Clone sizes are given selectively: once, few, many, or a class where the clone is expanded.

j_gene: TRBJ1-5; d_gene: .; abundance: .; v_gene: TRBV7-2; CDR3nt: TGTGCCAGCAGCTTAGGGGCGGGCCCCTTCCAGCCCCAGCATTTT; CDR3aa: CASSLGAGPFQPQHF
j_gene: TRBJ2-1; d_gene: .; abundance: .; v_gene: TRBV18; CDR3nt: TGTGCCAGCTCACCACAGAAGGGCCCTGGGAACAATGAGCAGTTCTTC; CDR3aa: CASSPQKGPGNNEQFF
j_gene: TRBJ2-7; d_gene: TRBD2; abundance: few; v_gene: TRBV13; CDR3nt: TGTGCCAGCAGCTTACAGCGGGGGGCCTACGAGCAGTACTTC; CDR3aa: CASSLQRGAYEQYF
j_gene: TRBJ2-5; d_gene: .; abundance: .; v_gene: TRBV15; CDR3nt: TGTGCCACCAGCAGGAGCTCCGAAGAGACCCAGTACTTC; CDR3aa: CATSRSSEETQYF
j_gene: TRBJ1-1; d_gene: .; abundance: .; v_gene: TRBV5-1; CDR3nt: TGCGCCAGCAGCCCCACAGGGATGAGTAACACTGAAGCTTTCTTT; CDR3aa: CASSPTGMSNTEAFF
j_gene: TRBJ2-2; d_gene: .; abundance: .; v_gene: TRBV7-7; CDR3nt: TGTGCTAGCAGCTTACACTTAGCGGACTCCAGGAACACCGGGGAGCTGTTTTTT; CDR3aa: CASSLHLADSRNTGELFF
j_gene: TRBJ2-1; d_gene: TRBD1; abundance: .; v_gene: TRBV2; CDR3nt: TGTGCCAGCAGTAGGACAGGGGACCACAATGAGCAGTTCTTC; CDR3aa: CASSRTGDHNEQFF
j_gene: TRBJ1-1; d_gene: .; abundance: .; v_gene: TRBV6-6; CDR3nt: TGTGCCAGCAGTCCCGGACTGTTGAACACTGAAGCTTTCTTT; CDR3aa: CASSPGLLNTEAFF
j_gene: TRBJ2-7; d_gene: .; abundance: .; v_gene: TRBV27; CDR3nt: TGTGCCAGCAGTATCCAGGGGGGCTCCTACGAGCAGTACTTC; CDR3aa: CASSIQGGSYEQYF
j_gene: TRBJ2-3; d_gene: .; abundance: few; v_gene: TRBV5-1; CDR3nt: TGCGCCAGCAGCTTGGCCGAGCGGGCCACAGATACGCAGTATTTT; CDR3aa: CASSLAERATDTQYF
j_gene: TRBJ2-5; d_gene: TRBD2; abundance: .; v_gene: TRBV28; CDR3nt: TGTGCCAGCAGTTTGACCGTAGCGGGAGTGGGAGAGACCCAGTACTTC; CDR3aa: CASSLTVAGVGETQYF
j_gene: TRBJ1-6; d_gene: .; abundance: .; v_gene: TRBV5-6; CDR3nt: TGTGCCAGCAGCCCAAGACAGACCTATAATTCACCCCTCCACTTT; CDR3aa: CASSPRQTYNSPLHF
j_gene: TRBJ2-6; d_gene: .; abundance: .; v_gene: TRBV19; CDR3nt: TGTGCCAGTAGTATAGCGACTGGGGCCAACGTCCTGACTTTC; CDR3aa: CASSIATGANVLTF
j_gene: TRBJ2-7; d_gene: .; abundance: .; v_gene: TRBV2; CDR3nt: TGTGCCAGTGGGGGGCCAGGACACTACGAGCAGTACTTC; CDR3aa: CASGGPGHYEQYF
j_gene: TRBJ2-3; d_gene: TRBD1; abundance: .; v_gene: TRBV2; CDR3nt: TGTGCCAGCCGGGCAGGGGGCGGCACAGATACGCAGTATTTT; CDR3aa: CASRAGGGTDTQYF
j_gene: TRBJ1-2; d_gene: .; abundance: once; v_gene: TRBV7-2; CDR3nt: TGTGCCAGCAGCTTAGGAATCTTGGATGGCTACACCTTC; CDR3aa: CASSLGILDGYTF
j_gene: TRBJ1-2; d_gene: TRBD1; abundance: few; v_gene: TRBV19; CDR3nt: TGTGCCAGTAGTGCTGGACAGGCCGTCTATGGCTACACCTTC; CDR3aa: CASSAGQAVYGYTF
j_gene: TRBJ1-3; d_gene: TRBD1; abundance: .; v_gene: TRBV9; CDR3nt: TGTGCCAGCAGCGAACCCGGGACAGGCCCCATATATTTT; CDR3aa: CASSEPGTGPIYF
j_gene: TRBJ2-3; d_gene: .; abundance: .; v_gene: TRBV9; CDR3nt: TGTGCCAGCAGCGTAGTATGGGGAGATACGCAGTATTTT; CDR3aa: CASSVVWGDTQYF
j_gene: TRBJ2-7; d_gene: .; abundance: .; v_gene: TRBV11-2; CDR3nt: TGTGCCAGCAGCTTCAGGGGCGCCGAGCAGTACTTC; CDR3aa: CASSFRGAEQYF
j_gene: TRBJ2-5; d_gene: TRBD2; abundance: .; v_gene: TRBV18; CDR3nt: TGTGCCAGCTCACCACCAGCGGGGGTCCAAGAGACCCAGTACTTC; CDR3aa: CASSPPAGVQETQYF
j_gene: TRBJ1-5; d_gene: .; abundance: .; v_gene: TRBV10-3; CDR3nt: TGTGCCATCAGAGAGGGCGTGGGAAAGCCCCAGCATTTT; CDR3aa: CAIREGVGKPQHF
j_gene: TRBJ2-3; d_gene: TRBD2; abundance: .; v_gene: TRBV5-4; CDR3nt: TGTGCCAGCAGCACTGGACTAGCGGGAGGGCCGGGGACAGATACGCAGTATTTT; CDR3aa: CASSTGLAGGPGTDTQYF
j_gene: TRBJ1-6; d_gene: .; abundance: .; v_gene: TRBV21-1; CDR3nt: TGTGCCAGCAGCAAAGTCGGCGGAAGCTCCTATAATTCACCCCTCCACTTT; CDR3aa: CASSKVGGSSYNSPLHF
j_gene: TRBJ2-1; d_gene: .; abundance: .; v_gene: TRBV6-6; CDR3nt: TGTGCCAGCAGTTACTCGAACACGGGACCCTACAATGAGCAGTTCTTC; CDR3aa: CASSYSNTGPYNEQFF
j_gene: TRBJ1-5; d_gene: .; abundance: .; v_gene: TRBV19; CDR3nt: TGTGCCAGTAGTCGACTCGTCCAAGGGGGGGGACAGCCCCAGCATTTT; CDR3aa: CASSRLVQGGGQPQHF
j_gene: TRBJ2-5; d_gene: .; abundance: once; v_gene: TRBV30; CDR3nt: TGTGCCTGGAGTGTGGGGCAAGAGACCCAGTACTTC; CDR3aa: CAWSVGQETQYF
j_gene: TRBJ1-5; d_gene: .; abundance: few; v_gene: TRBV6-4; CDR3nt: TGTGCCAGCAGTGAGGGTCGGAATCAGCCCCAGCATTTT; CDR3aa: CASSEGRNQPQHF
j_gene: TRBJ2-1; d_gene: TRBD2; abundance: .; v_gene: TRBV6-4; CDR3nt: TGTGCCAGCAGTCAACTAGCGGGAGGAGCCAATGAGCAGTTCTTC; CDR3aa: CASSQLAGGANEQFF
j_gene: TRBJ2-3; d_gene: TRBD2; abundance: .; v_gene: TRBV9; CDR3nt: TGTGCCAGCAGCCTCAGCGGGAGTCCGACAGATACGCAGTATTTT; CDR3aa: CASSLSGSPTDTQYF
j_gene: TRBJ1-3; d_gene: .; abundance: .; v_gene: TRBV4-1; CDR3nt: TGCGCCAGCAGCCAAGATTTGGCTGGAAACACCATATATTTT; CDR3aa: CASSQDLAGNTIYF
j_gene: TRBJ1-2; d_gene: TRBD1; abundance: once; v_gene: TRBV5-1; CDR3nt: TGCGCCAGCAGCTTGGAAGGGACAGGGAGCCTCAGATATGGCTACACCTTC; CDR3aa: CASSLEGTGSLRYGYTF
j_gene: TRBJ2-5; d_gene: .; abundance: .; v_gene: TRBV5-4; CDR3nt: TGTGCCAGCGGCTGGGCGGAAGAGACCCAGTACTTC; CDR3aa: CASGWAEETQYF
j_gene: TRBJ2-1; d_gene: TRBD2; abundance: .; v_gene: TRBV9; CDR3nt: TGTGCCAGCAGCGTAGTTCGTCTAGCGGGAGTCAATGAGCAGTTCTTC; CDR3aa: CASSVVRLAGVNEQFF
j_gene: TRBJ2-1; d_gene: TRBD2; abundance: .; v_gene: TRBV7-6; CDR3nt: TGTGCCAGCAGCCCGGGAGGCGAGTACATTTACTACAATGAGCAGTTCTTC; CDR3aa: CASSPGGEYIYYNEQFF
j_gene: TRBJ1-5; d_gene: TRBD1; abundance: .; v_gene: TRBV4-1; CDR3nt: TGCGCCAGCAGCCTACAACCGGGACAGGGGAATCAGCCCCAGCATTTT; CDR3aa: CASSLQPGQGNQPQHF
j_gene: TRBJ1-1; d_gene: .; abundance: .; v_gene: TRBV11-2; CDR3nt: TGTGCCAGCAGCCCTGGACACTTAGCGAGGGCCACTGAAGCTTTCTTT; CDR3aa: CASSPGHLARATEAFF
j_gene: TRBJ2-7; d_gene: .; abundance: .; v_gene: TRBV10-3; CDR3nt: TGTGCCATCAGTGACACAGCCTACGAGCAGTACTTC; CDR3aa: CAISDTAYEQYF
j_gene: TRBJ2-7; d_gene: .; abundance: .; v_gene: TRBV20-1; CDR3nt: TGCAGTGCTAGAGATTCAAACGAGCAGTACTTC; CDR3aa: CSARDSNEQYF
j_gene: TRBJ2-1; d_gene: TRBD1; abundance: .; v_gene: TRBV5-4; CDR3nt: TGTGCCAGCAGCTCCGGACAGGGGGATGAGCAGTTCTTC; CDR3aa: CASSSGQGDEQFF
j_gene: TRBJ2-7; d_gene: .; abundance: .; v_gene: TRBV21-1; CDR3nt: TGTGCCAGCAGCAATAGGACTCGACCCTACGAGCAGTACTTC; CDR3aa: CASSNRTRPYEQYF
j_gene: TRBJ1-2; d_gene: .; abundance: .; v_gene: TRBV6-4; CDR3nt: TGTGCCAGCAGTGCGGGCCTATGGGGAGAGGGCTACACCTTC; CDR3aa: CASSAGLWGEGYTF
j_gene: TRBJ2-4; d_gene: .; abundance: .; v_gene: TRBV7-9; CDR3nt: TGTGCCAGCAGCCAACAGGGATCCAAAAACATTCAGTACTTC; CDR3aa: CASSQQGSKNIQYF
j_gene: TRBJ2-7; d_gene: TRBD2; abundance: .; v_gene: TRBV6-6; CDR3nt: TGTGCCAGCAGTTTAGGCGGGAGGTACGAGCAGTACTTC; CDR3aa: CASSLGGRYEQYF
j_gene: TRBJ2-3; d_gene: .; abundance: .; v_gene: TRBV11-2; CDR3nt: TGTGCCAGCAGCTTGACTAGTACTGGCACAGATACGCAGTATTTT; CDR3aa: CASSLTSTGTDTQYF
j_gene: TRBJ2-1; d_gene: .; abundance: .; v_gene: TRBV7-3; CDR3nt: TGTGCCAGCAGCTTAGACGCGGGTAGCTCCTACAATGAGCAGTTCTTC; CDR3aa: CASSLDAGSSYNEQFF
j_gene: TRBJ2-7; d_gene: .; abundance: .; v_gene: TRBV12-5; CDR3nt: TGTGCTAGTGGTTTGGCCGGACAGATCGAGCAGTACTTC; CDR3aa: CASGLAGQIEQYF
j_gene: TRBJ1-1; d_gene: .; abundance: .; v_gene: TRBV6-5; CDR3nt: TGTGCCAGCAGTTACAGAGGCAACACTGAAGCTTTCTTT; CDR3aa: CASSYRGNTEAFF
j_gene: TRBJ2-5; d_gene: .; abundance: .; v_gene: TRBV9; CDR3nt: TGTGCCAGCAGCGTAGAGGGTTTGGAGACCCAGTACTTC; CDR3aa: CASSVEGLETQYF
j_gene: TRBJ2-2; d_gene: .; abundance: .; v_gene: TRBV6-5; CDR3nt: TGTGCCAGCAGTTACCAGAACACCGGGGAGCTGTTTTTT; CDR3aa: CASSYQNTGELFF
j_gene: TRBJ2-3; d_gene: TRBD1; abundance: .; v_gene: TRBV7-3; CDR3nt: TGTGCCAGCAGCACGACACAGGGGGGCACAGATACGCAGTATTTT; CDR3aa: CASSTTQGGTDTQYF